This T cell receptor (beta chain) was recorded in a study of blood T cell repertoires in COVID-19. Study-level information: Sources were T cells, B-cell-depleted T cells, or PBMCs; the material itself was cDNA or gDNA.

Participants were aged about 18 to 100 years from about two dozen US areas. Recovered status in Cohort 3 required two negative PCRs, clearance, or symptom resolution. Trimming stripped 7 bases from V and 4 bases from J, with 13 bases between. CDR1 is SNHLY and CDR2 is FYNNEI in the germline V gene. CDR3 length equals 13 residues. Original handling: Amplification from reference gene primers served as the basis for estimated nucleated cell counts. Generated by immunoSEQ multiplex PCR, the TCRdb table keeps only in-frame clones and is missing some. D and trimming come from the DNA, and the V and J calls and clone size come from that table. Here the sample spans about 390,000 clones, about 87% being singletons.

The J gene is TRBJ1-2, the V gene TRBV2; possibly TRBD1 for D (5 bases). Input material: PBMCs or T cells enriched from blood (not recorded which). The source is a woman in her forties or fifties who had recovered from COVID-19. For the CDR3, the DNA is TGTGCCAGCAAAGCGGGACCGACCTATGGCTACACCTTC. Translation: CASKAGPTYGYTF. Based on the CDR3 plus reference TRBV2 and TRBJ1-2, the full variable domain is EPEVTQTPSHQVTQMGQEVILRCVPISNHLYFYWYRQILGQKVEFLVSFYNNEISEKSEIFDDQFSVERPDGSNFTLKIRSTKLEDSAMYFCASKAGPTYGYTFGSGTRLTVV.